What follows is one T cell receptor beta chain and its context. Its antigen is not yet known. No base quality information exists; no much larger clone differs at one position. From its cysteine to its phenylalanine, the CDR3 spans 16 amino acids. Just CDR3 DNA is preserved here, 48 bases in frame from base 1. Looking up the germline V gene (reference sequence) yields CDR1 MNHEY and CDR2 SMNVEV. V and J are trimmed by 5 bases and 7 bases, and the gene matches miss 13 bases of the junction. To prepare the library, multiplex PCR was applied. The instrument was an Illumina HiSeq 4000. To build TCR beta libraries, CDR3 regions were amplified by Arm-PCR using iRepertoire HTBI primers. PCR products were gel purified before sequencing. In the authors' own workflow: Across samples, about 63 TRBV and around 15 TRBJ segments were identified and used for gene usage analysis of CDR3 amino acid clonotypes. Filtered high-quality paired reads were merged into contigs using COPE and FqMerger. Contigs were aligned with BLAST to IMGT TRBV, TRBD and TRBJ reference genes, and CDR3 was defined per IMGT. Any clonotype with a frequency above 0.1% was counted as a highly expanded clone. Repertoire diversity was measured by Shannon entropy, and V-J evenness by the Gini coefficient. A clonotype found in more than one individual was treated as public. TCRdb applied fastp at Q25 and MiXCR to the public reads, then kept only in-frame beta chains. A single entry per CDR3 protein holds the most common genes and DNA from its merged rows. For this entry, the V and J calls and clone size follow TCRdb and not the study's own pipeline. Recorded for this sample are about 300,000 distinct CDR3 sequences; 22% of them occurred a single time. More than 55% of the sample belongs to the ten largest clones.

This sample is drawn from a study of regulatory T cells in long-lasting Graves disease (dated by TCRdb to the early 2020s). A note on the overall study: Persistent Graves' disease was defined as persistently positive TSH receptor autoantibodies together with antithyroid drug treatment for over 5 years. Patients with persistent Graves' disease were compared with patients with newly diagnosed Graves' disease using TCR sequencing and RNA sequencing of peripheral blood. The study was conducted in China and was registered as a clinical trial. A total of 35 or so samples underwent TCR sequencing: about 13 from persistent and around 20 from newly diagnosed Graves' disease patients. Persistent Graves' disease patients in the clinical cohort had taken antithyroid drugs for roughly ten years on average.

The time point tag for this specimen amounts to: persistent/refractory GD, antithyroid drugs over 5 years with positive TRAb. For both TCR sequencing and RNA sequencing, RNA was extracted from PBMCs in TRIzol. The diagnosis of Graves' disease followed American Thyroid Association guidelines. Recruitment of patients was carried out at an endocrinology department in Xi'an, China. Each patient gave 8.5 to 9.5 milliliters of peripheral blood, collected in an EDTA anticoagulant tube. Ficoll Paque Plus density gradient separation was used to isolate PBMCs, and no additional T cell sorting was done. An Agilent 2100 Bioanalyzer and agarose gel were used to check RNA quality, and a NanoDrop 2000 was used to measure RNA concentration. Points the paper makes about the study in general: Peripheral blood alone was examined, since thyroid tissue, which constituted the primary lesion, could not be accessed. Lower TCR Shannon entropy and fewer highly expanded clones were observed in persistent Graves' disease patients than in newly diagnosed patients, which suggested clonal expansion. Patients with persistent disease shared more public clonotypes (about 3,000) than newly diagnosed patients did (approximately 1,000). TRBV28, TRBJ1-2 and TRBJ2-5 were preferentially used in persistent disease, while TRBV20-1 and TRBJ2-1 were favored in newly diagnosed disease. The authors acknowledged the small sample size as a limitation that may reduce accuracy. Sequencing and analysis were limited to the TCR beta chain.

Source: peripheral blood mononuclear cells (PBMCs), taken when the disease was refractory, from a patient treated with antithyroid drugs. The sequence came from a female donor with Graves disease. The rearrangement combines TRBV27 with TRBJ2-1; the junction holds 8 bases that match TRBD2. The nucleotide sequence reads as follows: TGTGCCAGCAGTACAATAGCGGGAACCACAATTAATGAGCAGTTCTTC. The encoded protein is CASSTIAGTTINEQFF.